These 5 T cell receptor beta chains were sequenced from one sample in a study of cytomegalovirus exposure and HLA in healthy donors. This PCR relied on a set of 60 Vbeta primers and 13 Jbeta primers. Only in-frame clones appear in the TCRdb table, and some are missing; sequencing was by immunoSEQ multiplex PCR. The sample contains about 100,000 clones, roughly 72% of which appear only once. Sequencing was performed on PBMCs. Source of these receptors: a young woman in good health and CMV-seropositive.

This chain uses TRBV7-9 with TRBJ2-7, with 12 bases identical to TRBD2. The germline V gene encodes CDR1 SEHNR and CDR2 FQNEAQ (reference sequence). The CDR3 consists of 14 residues. V was clipped by 3 bases and J by 6 bases; unmatched bases: 3. Here the CDR3 reads CASSFLAGGPEQYF. The CDR3 DNA reads TGTGCCAGCAGCTTCCTAGCGGGAGGGCCCGAGCAGTACTTC.

The V call is TRBV6-5, the J call TRBJ2-2; 9 bases map to TRBD1. Trimming cost V 8 bases and J 5 bases; bases outside gene matches: 3. CDR1 is MNHEY, CDR2 SVGAGI, per germline. CDR3 size: 13 residues. Written as DNA, the CDR3 is TGTGCCAGCGGACAGGGGAGGACCGGGGAGCTGTTTTTT. It yields the protein CASGQGRTGELFF.

The rearrangement joins TRBV5-1 to TRBJ1-2, with TRBD1 as a possible D gene (6 bases). The CDR3 runs to 17 residues. V was cut by 7 bases and J by 2 bases, with 24 bases left in between. CDR1 SGHRS and CDR2 YFSETQ come from the germline V gene. This chain's CDR3 is CASSPVTSGGINYGYTF. The CDR3, as DNA: TGCGCCAGCTCACCAGTTACCTCGGGGGGCATAAACTATGGCTACACCTTC.

This chain uses TRBV27 with TRBJ1-6; TRBD1 aligns across 10 bases. Germline trimming cut 2 bases from V and 9 bases from J; bases unmatched to any gene: 10. This CDR3 region has 17 residues. Germline V gives CDR1 MNHEY, CDR2 SMNVEV (reference sequence). The chain's CDR3 is CASSLIFDRGQGSPLHF. Written as DNA, the CDR3 is TGTGCCAGCAGTTTAATCTTTGACAGGGGGCAAGGTTCACCCCTCCACTTT.

The chain carries TRBV15 and TRBJ2-3; 7 bases match TRBD2. CDR1 LNHNV and CDR2 YYDKDF come from the germline V gene (reference sequence). With V trimmed by 4 bases and J by 2 bases, 12 bases remained unmatched. The CDR3 contains 17 residues. The CDR3 region has the DNA TGTGCCACCAGCACAGACGCCCCGGGACTATACACAGATACGCAGTATTTT. Residues: CATSTDAPGLYTDTQYF.